A single sample is the source of the 20 T cell receptor beta chains below, sequenced in a study of blood T cell repertoires in COVID-19. The data were produced by immunoSEQ multiplex PCR, yet TCRdb's version contains in-frame clones alone and is incomplete. The data show approximately 220,000 clones, approximately 80% seen once. Sequenced input: peripheral blood. The receptors here all came from a woman of 80 years or more with acute or convalescent COVID-19.

The genes are TRBV18 and TRBJ1-1; 9 bases match TRBD1. The V segment lost 1 base and the J segment 3 bases; nucleotides outside the gene matches: 6. Per germline, CDR1 KGHSH and CDR2 LQKENI. This CDR3 is 16 amino acids long. The CDR3 loop is CASSPRQGGLDTEAFF. The CDR3 DNA is TGTGCCAGCTCACCACGACAGGGGGGATTGGACACTGAAGCTTTCTTT. Drawing the rest from reference TRBV18 and TRBJ1-1, the complete variable domain is NAGVMQNPRHLVRRRGQEARLRCSPMKGHSHVYWYRQLPEEGLKFMVYLQKENIIDESGMPKERFSAEFPKEGPSILRIQQVVRGDSAAYFCASSPRQGGLDTEAFFGQGTRLTVV.

This clone was detected only once. V usage is TRBV21-1 and J usage is TRBJ1-4; the D segment call TRBD1 is taken from the table without a DNA check. TRBV21-1 has pseudogene status. The CDR3 length is 15 residues. The chain's CDR3 is CASSGGDRGNEKLFF. CDR3 in DNA: TGTGCCAGCAGCGGAGGGGACAGGGGAAACGAAAAACTGTTTTTT.

The CDR3 region is CASRRQAGLAGAEQYF. The CDR3 DNA reads as TGTGCCAGCAGACGCCAGGCCGGACTAGCGGGAGCTGAGCAGTACTTC. The chain couples TRBV27 to TRBJ2-7, with TRBD2 matching 13 bases. J lost 7 bases, V lost 6 bases, and 12 bases had no gene match. Germline CDR1 reads MNHEY; CDR2 reads SMNVEV (reference sequence). The CDR3 is made up of 16 amino acids.

The chain couples TRBV9 to TRBJ2-2, with 12 bases aligning to TRBD2. The J segment lost 3 bases and the V segment lost 4 bases, leaving 4 bases of the junction unmatched. This CDR3 is built from 16 residues. CDR1 SGDLS and CDR2 YYNGEE come from the germline V gene. CDR3 protein: CASSPLAGGDTGELFF. CDR3 nucleotide sequence: TGTGCCAGCAGCCCCCTAGCGGGAGGGGACACCGGGGAGCTGTTTTTT. Drawing the rest from reference TRBV9 and TRBJ2-2, the complete variable domain is DSGVTQTPKHLITATGQRVTLRCSPRSGDLSVYWYQQSLDQGLQFLIQYYNGEERAKGNILERFSAQQFPDLHSELNLSSLELGDSALYFCASSPLAGGDTGELFFGEGSRLTVL.

The chain couples TRBV19 to TRBJ2-7; 8 bases agree with TRBD2. Germline V gene data show CDR1 as LNHDA and CDR2 as SQIVND (reference sequence). V was pared by 5 bases and J by 3 bases, with 9 bases of the junction left unmatched. The CDR3 runs to 15 residues. CDR3 nucleotides: TGTGCCAGTAGTTTTGGACCGGGACTAGACTACGAGCAGTACTTC. It encodes CASSFGPGLDYEQYF.

The chain recombines TRBV7-6 with TRBJ2-5; TRBD1 matches at 7 bases. Germline CDR1 reads SGHVS; CDR2 reads FNYEAQ. The CDR3 spans 17 residues. J gave up 2 bases and V 4 bases, and 13 bases lay outside the gene matches. The CDR3 DNA follows: TGTGCCAGCAGCTACGGCGAGGACACAGGGGAACAAGAGACCCAGTACTTC. Its translation is CASSYGEDTGEQETQYF.

This clone has a single count. The V and J genes are TRBV7-8 and TRBJ2-7; 8 nucleotides match TRBD1. The CDR3 spans 16 residues. From germline, CDR1 is SGHVS and CDR2 FQNEAQ. Losses at the gene ends were 1 base for V and 0 bases for J; bases not matched to a gene: 5. The CDR3 DNA reads TGTGCCAGCAGCTTAGGGCCGGGGACAGGCTCCTACGAGCAGTACTTC. It specifies CASSLGPGTGSYEQYF.

This clone was seen only a few times. V and J are TRBV30 and TRBJ1-6; no clear D gene. Trimming shortened V by 4 bases and J by 1 base, and 17 bases separated the two germline ends. This CDR3 spans 17 amino acids. The V gene's germline CDR1 is GTSNPN and CDR2 SVGIG (reference sequence). The CDR3 sequence: CAWNSGLGGSYNSPLHF. The CDR3 DNA is TGTGCCTGGAACTCAGGACTCGGTGGGTCCTATAATTCACCCCTCCACTTT.

This chain's CDR3 is CASSQVLSSYETQYF. CDR3 coding DNA: TGCGCCAGCAGCCAAGTACTTTCCTCTTACGAGACCCAGTACTTC. The chain couples TRBV4-1 to TRBJ2-5; the D is unclear. Germline-derived CDR1 and CDR2 are MGHRA and YSYEKL. CDR3 length equals 15 residues. V was clipped by 1 base and J by 5 bases, with 14 bases between them.

This rearrangement joins TRBV18 to TRBJ2-1; TRBD1 matches 9 bases. Germline V lookup: CDR1 KGHSH, CDR2 LQKENI. The CDR3 totals 16 residues. V shed 2 bases, J shed 11 bases, and the junction held 13 bases outside the gene matches. CDR3 region: CASSPILLGQGGQQFF. Here the CDR3 DNA reads TGTGCCAGCTCACCAATTCTTCTGGGACAGGGCGGGCAGCAGTTCTTC.

This clone was picked up a small number of times. This sequence joins TRBV15 and TRBJ1-2; TRBD1 might be the D (5 bases). Trimming cost V 8 bases and J 4 bases, with 20 bases left between them. CDR1 is LNHNV, CDR2 YYDKDF, per germline (reference sequence). The CDR3 runs to 15 residues. CDR3 sequence: CATSQGIIGSYGYTF. CDR3 nucleotide sequence: TGTGCCACCTCTCAGGGCATCATCGGCAGCTATGGCTACACCTTC.

The V call is TRBV7-3, the J call TRBJ2-1, with 12 bases aligning to TRBD2. CDR3 length equals 19 residues. The V and J ends lost 5 bases and 7 bases, in that order; junction bases with no gene match: 18. Per the germline V gene, CDR1 is SGHTA and CDR2 is FQGTGA. CDR3 residues: CASSPSGGGLAGGRNEQFF. The CDR3 DNA sequence: TGTGCCAGCAGCCCGTCCGGCGGCGGGCTAGCGGGGGGGCGAAATGAGCAGTTCTTC.

This sequence joins TRBV6-5 and TRBJ1-6; tentative D call: TRBD1 (5 bases). Germline V CDR1 and CDR2: MNHEY, SVGAGI. The CDR3 spans 15 residues. Between the trimmed V and J ends, which lost 7 bases and 8 bases, there was a span of 18 bases. DNA for the CDR3: TGTGCCAGCAACCACCGGACGGGGGATTATTCACCCCTCCACTTT. This encodes CASNHRTGDYSPLHF.

This chain uses TRBV30 with TRBJ1-5; the D is unclear. The CDR3 extends over 13 amino acids. The V gene's germline CDR1 is GTSNPN and CDR2 SVGIG (reference sequence). V was pared by 2 bases and J by 0 bases, with 5 bases between. The CDR3 sequence: CAWSIYSNQPQHF. The DNA of the CDR3 is TGTGCCTGGAGTATTTATAGCAATCAGCCCCAGCATTTT.

V gene TRBV21-1 combines with J gene TRBJ1-5. TRBV21-1 is a pseudogene. CDR3 length equals 20 residues. The CDR3 loop reads CASSNTTTLCGPAENQPQHF. CDR3 nucleotides: TGTGCCAGCAGCAACACTACTACCCTTTGCGGGCCAGCAGAAAATCAGCCCCAGCATTTT.

The rearrangement joins TRBV30 to TRBJ2-7; D possibly corresponds to TRBD1 (6 bases). The CDR3 is 14 amino acids. Germline V gives CDR1 GTSNPN, CDR2 SVGIG (reference sequence). V lost 4 bases, J lost 2 bases, and 15 bases lay in between. The CDR3 is CAWTVRGSTYEQYF. The CDR3 nucleotides are TGTGCCTGGACCGTGAGGGGGTCAACCTACGAGCAGTACTTC.

The chain couples TRBV5-1 to TRBJ2-7; possible D gene TRBD2, 6 bases. Trimming took 0 bases from V and 5 from J, leaving 12 bases between them. This CDR3 contains 14 residues. Germline lookup yields CDR1 SGHRS and CDR2 YFSETQ. Written as DNA, the CDR3 is TGCGCCAGCAGCTTGGTGGGGGGTGGCGACGAGCAGTACTTC. Its translation: CASSLVGGGDEQYF.

The chain links TRBV19 to TRBJ1-4; the D gene is possibly TRBD1 (5 bases). This CDR3 is built from 15 residues. V dropped 9 bases and J dropped 7 bases, with 21 bases sitting between them. Looked up from germline, CDR1 is LNHDA and CDR2 is SQIVND (reference sequence). CDR3 in amino acids: CASRGGTLASEKLFF. CDR3 nucleotide sequence: TGTGCCAGCCGGGGGGGTACACTGGCTTCTGAAAAACTGTTTTTT. The full variable domain, completed using reference TRBV19 and TRBJ1-4, is DGGITQSPKYLFRKEGQNVTLSCEQNLNHDAMYWYRQDPGQGLRLIYYSQIVNDFQKGDIAEGYSVSREKKESFPLTVTSAQKNPTAFYLCASRGGTLASEKLFFGSGTQLSVL.

The chain carries TRBV28 and TRBJ2-3; D may be TRBD1 (6 bases). The CDR3 extends over 13 amino acids. Germline assignment: CDR1 MDHEN and CDR2 SYDVKM. V was pared by 6 bases and J by 4 bases, with 11 bases between. CDR3 protein: CASRGGRADTQYF. For the CDR3, the DNA is TGTGCCAGCAGAGGGGGACGAGCAGATACGCAGTATTTT.

V gene TRBV23-1 combines with J gene TRBJ2-7, with D possibly being TRBD1 (6 bases). TRBV23-1 is an ORF, with its function uncertain. The V end lost 8 bases, the J end lost 3 bases, and 17 bases lay between the germline ends. This CDR3 has 14 amino acids. The CDR3 nucleotides read TGCGCCAGCGCACAGGGTGCCCCTCTCTACGAGCAGTACTTC. It encodes CASAQGAPLYEQYF.